The T cell receptor (beta chain) under discussion was sequenced for a study of a mutant IDH1 vaccine in newly diagnosed glioma. V dropped 2 bases and J dropped 6 bases, with 14 bases sitting between them. CDR1 and CDR2 (germline): MNHEY, SVGAGI. The CDR3 is made up of 16 amino acids. Time point indicated: week 47, end of study. A 20-mer mutant IDH1 peptide at 300 ug was injected subcutaneously with topical imiquimod. Eight vaccine injections were given to patients in weeks 1, 3, 5, 7, 11, 15, 19 and 23. Turning to this clone: Its antigen is still unknown.

Clones were sequenced by immunoSEQ multiplex PCR, and TCRdb holds only the in-frame ones, with some missing. Of around 65,000 clones listed, over 80% are singletons. The TCR comes from a man aged 30-40 years with glioma. The chain recombines TRBV6-5 with TRBJ1-6; no clear D. The specimen comprised PBMCs, sampled from a glioma patient whose treatment included an IDH1 peptide vaccine. The CDR3 loop reads CASSYGSAIINSPLHF. The DNA for the CDR3 is TGTGCCAGCAGTTACGGGTCCGCTATAATTAATTCACCCCTCCACTTT.